This TCR beta chain was sequenced in a study of beta chain features in type 1 diabetes. The entirety of the isolated RNA underwent reverse transcription, so expressed TCRB transcripts were sequenced. The assay was immunoSEQ multiplex PCR, and TCRdb's table has in-frame clones only and misses some. The sample lists some 99,000 clones, 30% to 40% occurring once. V shed 3 bases, J shed 3 bases, and the junction held 7 bases outside the gene matches. Germline loops: CDR1 SQVTM, CDR2 ANQGSEA. This CDR3 has 14 residues. This clone came up a few times. The sequenced sample consisted of stem cell memory CD4+ T cells from blood. The source is a woman between 18 and 29 years old in good health. The chain joins TRBV29-1 to TRBJ2-7; 8 nucleotides agree with TRBD2. DNA of the CDR3: TGCAGCGTTGAGGGCCTAGCGGGCGTCTACGAGCAGTACTTC. Encoded protein: CSVEGLAGVYEQYF.